This TCR beta chain was captured by sequencing in a study of shared clonotypes between healthy human individuals (dated by TCRdb to 2018 to 2020). A note on the overall study: Three men and a couple of women, aged 18 to 49 years, made up the cohort. For each donor, CD4 naive and CD4 memory were each given three plates, CD8 naive was given two plates, and CD8 memory was given one plate. To estimate repertoire size and how much clonotype sharing occurs between individuals, the study deeply sequenced the blood TCR repertoires of five healthy adults. Libraries were prepared and TCR repertoires were sequenced by different laboratories using diverse techniques, in order to increase sequencing depth and limit assay-specific biases. Each donor's leukapheresis produced roughly between about 0.85 and 10 billion PBMCs.

V is trimmed back by 5 bases and J by 4 bases, and the junction contains 9 bases that no gene match accounts for. Sequences LNHNV (CDR1) and YYDKDF (CDR2) are obtained from the germline V gene (reference sequence). From cysteine to phenylalanine, the CDR3 is 16 amino acids long. The retained sequence is limited to the CDR3, 48 bases, with the frame set at the first base. The donors were healthy, HIV-negative adults with no recently reported acute infections or vaccinations. All donors were Caucasian adults living in Nashville, Tennessee, USA. CD4+ T cells were enriched by magnetic negative selection; naive cells were then positively selected on CD45RA, and the negative fraction formed the memory subset. Blood was collected by leukapheresis, and PBMCs were isolated by Ficoll-Histopaque density gradient centrifugation and then cryopreserved in liquid nitrogen vapor phase. Analytical flow cytometry was used to check the purity and quantity of every magnetically sorted T cell population. From each sorted fraction, genomic DNA was isolated and quantified by UV absorbance on a Nanodrop 2000c.

A remark on this clone: No cognate antigen has been identified for it. The input lacks base qualities; no much larger clone sits a single base away.

The research as a whole found: Estimated clonotype richness was generally larger for naive than for memory subsets. When a few donors were compared, the shared fraction of clonotypes was about 5.2% for naive CD4, around 3.5% for naive CD8, about 2.5% for memory CD4, and 0.35% to 0.4% for memory CD8. Pairwise subsampling indicated that sequencing depth was expected to affect the degree of clonotype sharing among donors. Higher generation probabilities were observed for clonotypes shared by all four sorted-subset donors than for non-shared clonotypes. Even with the large sequencing depth, rarefaction of the sorted-subset datasets indicated that sequencing was incomplete. Sampling was limited to blood, and TCR repertoires in tissue likely differ from TCR repertoires in blood. Because the study included a small number of donors, the genetic and exposure-history diversity represented was limited.

Using the deep immunoSEQ assay, multiplex PCR amplified TCR CDR3 regions from genomic DNA. Extracted genomic DNA from each cell subset was spread evenly across all wells of several immunoSEQ 96-well plates, with each plate serving as a replicate. For sorted subsets, each replicate PCR was loaded with approximately 190 ng genomic DNA, equivalent to 25,000 to 30,000 T cell genomes. Purified libraries were measured with a Qubit 3.0 fluorometer, size-checked on a Bioanalyzer 2100, and measured again with the KAPA Library Quantification kit. Every immunoSEQ 96-well plate was sequenced on a dedicated single-read 150-cycle Illumina NextSeq 550 flow cell. For the original study's pipeline: Because only junctional sequences without quality scores were contained in the immunoSEQ output, filtering matching that applied to full-length reads could not be performed. Sequences were annotated with PyIR, a Python wrapper for IgBLAST v1.9, and V/J genes and CDR3 were assigned using IMGT germline references. Reads were filtered out if the reads had weak V/J assignments (E-value above 1e-6), no CDR3, stop codons, out-of-frame junctions, or ambiguous translated residues. V3J clonotypes were defined by identical inferred V gene, J gene, and CDR3 amino acid sequence. To compute the percentage overlap between repertoires, the number of shared unique clonotypes was divided by the size of the smaller repertoire. Three approaches were used to assess repertoire richness: RTK rarefaction, the Chao1 estimator, and Recon v2.1 estimates of unobserved clonotypes. For all TCRbeta clonotypes obtained by the gDNA method from several donors, generation probabilities were computed with OLGA. The source is immuneACCESS, and TCRdb retained only in-frame sequences with V and J called. Part of the clones is not carried over; for the studies checked, unresolved V genes explain less than half of this, and the remainder is unexplained. V and J calls and clone size are given by that table; D and trimming were obtained from the DNA. This sample gives approximately 980,000 clones in total; 76% of them show up just once. Roughly 1.5% of the sample is in the top ten clones.

The receptor was derived from a man aged 18 to 29 in good health. The chain was built from TRBV15 and TRBJ2-2, with TRBD2 identical over 8 junction bases. Sequencing was carried out using memory CD4+ T cells sorted from blood. The sample's cell subset or site label is to be understood as: CD45RA-negative fraction. CDR3 loop: CATSRPPGGSTGELFF. The sequence in DNA is TGTGCCACCAGCCGACCCCCGGGGGGGTCCACCGGGGAGCTGTTTTTT.